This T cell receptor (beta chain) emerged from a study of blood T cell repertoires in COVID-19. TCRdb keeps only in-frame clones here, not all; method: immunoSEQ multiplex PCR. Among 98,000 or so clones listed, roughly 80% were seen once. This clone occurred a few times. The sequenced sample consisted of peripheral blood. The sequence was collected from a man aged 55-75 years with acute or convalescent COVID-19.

CDR3 sequence (DNA): TGTGCCAGCAGCGTAGAGGGACAGGGAACTAATTCACCCCTCCACTTT. Encoded protein: CASSVEGQGTNSPLHF. The chain recombines TRBV9 with TRBJ1-6; 9 bases fit TRBD1. J was trimmed by 6 bases and V by 0 bases; bases with no gene match: 4. Germline V gene data show CDR1 as SGDLS and CDR2 as YYNGEE. The CDR3 covers 16 residues.